A single sample gave rise to the 31 T cell receptor beta chains below, sequenced in a study of shared clonotypes between healthy human individuals. This table comes from immunoSEQ multiplex PCR, and its TCRdb copy is limited to in-frame clones, with some not included. The data contain about 660,000 clones, about 74% of them singletons. The source material was memory CD4+ T cells sorted from blood. Subset given: CD45RA-negative fraction. The receptor source for this set is a woman aged 30 to 39 in good health.

The rearrangement links TRBV2 to TRBJ1-5; no reliable D call. The V end was cut by 8 bases, the J end by 1 base, with 6 bases between. Per the germline V gene, CDR1 is SNHLY and CDR2 is FYNNEI. The CDR3 is 12 residues long. The CDR3 protein is CASANSNQPQHF. CDR3 nucleotides: TGTGCCAGCGCAAACAGCAATCAGCCCCAGCATTTT.

This clone is a singleton in its sample. The chain joins TRBV13 to TRBJ1-3; 9 positions match TRBD1. Germline assignment: CDR1 PRHDT and CDR2 FYEKMQ (reference sequence). V trimming: 3 bases; J trimming: 2 bases; junction bases outside the gene matches: 5. The CDR3 totals 16 residues. CDR3 DNA sequence: TGTGCCAGCAGCTTGTTGGGACAGGGTCCTGGAAACACCATATATTTT. Translated, it gives CASSLLGQGPGNTIYF.

This clone was seen just once. Other DNA sequences in this specimen translate into the identical CDR3. V is TRBV6-5 and J is TRBJ2-1; weak D call: TRBD2 (5 bases). The V end was cut by 2 bases, the J end by 3 bases, with 5 bases between. The CDR3 is 13 residues long. Germline V gives CDR1 MNHEY, CDR2 SVGAGI. The CDR3 loop is CASSYGLYNEQFF. The CDR3, as DNA: TGTGCCAGCAGTTACGGACTCTACAATGAGCAGTTCTTC.

This clone appeared many times. The chain combines TRBV6-4 with TRBJ2-2; 12 bases are shared with TRBD1. The trim removed 8 bases at V and 3 bases at J, leaving 10 bases unmatched. CDR3 length equals 17 residues. Germline loops: CDR1 MRHNA, CDR2 SNTAGT. The CDR3 DNA reads TGTGCCAGCCAAAATCACGGGACAGGGGGCGACACCGGGGAGCTGTTTTTT. Residues: CASQNHGTGGDTGELFF.

This clone occurred once. The rearrangement joins TRBV4-2 to TRBJ2-3; TRBD2 aligns across 8 bases. V dropped 1 base and J dropped 4; count of bases not matched to a gene: 7. This CDR3 is built from 16 residues. Germline assignment: CDR1 LGHNA and CDR2 YNFKEQ. For the CDR3, the DNA is TGTGCCAGCAGCCAAGTCACAGCGGGAGAAGCAGATACGCAGTATTTT. Translated: CASSQVTAGEADTQYF.

There are a few counts of this clone. This chain uses TRBV23-1 with TRBJ1-6; no clear D gene. TRBV23-1 carries the ORF label, with uncertain function. This CDR3 region has 14 residues. V lost 5 bases and J lost 11, with 16 bases in between. CDR3 DNA: TGCGCCAGCAGTGTACGAGAGAATTGGGCACCCCTCCACTTT. It is translated as CASSVRENWAPLHF.

The V and J genes are TRBV7-6 and TRBJ2-5, with D tentatively TRBD1 or TRBD2 (6 bases each). The CDR3 loop spans 15 amino acids. V was shortened by 4 bases and J by 7 bases, with 19 bases between the two germline ends. Germline V gene data show CDR1 as SGHVS and CDR2 as FNYEAQ. This chain's CDR3 is CASSSGGPPAGTQYF. The CDR3 DNA follows: TGTGCCAGCAGCTCCGGGGGCCCTCCGGCAGGGACCCAGTACTTC.

V usage is TRBV18 and J usage is TRBJ1-5; D unresolved. Per germline, CDR1 KGHSH and CDR2 LQKENI. The germline V and J ends were trimmed by 4 bases and 3 bases, with 16 bases remaining between them. The CDR3 runs 16 residues. The CDR3 is CASSLLDPGTNQPQHF. CDR3 sequence (DNA): TGTGCCAGCTCACTATTGGACCCCGGAACCAATCAGCCCCAGCATTTT.

The chain has TRBV6-1 and TRBJ2-7, with D possibly TRBD2 on 5 matching bases. The CDR3 extends over 13 amino acids. CDR1 is MNHNS and CDR2 is SASEGT in the germline V gene. V was pared by 6 bases and J by 3 bases, with 12 bases between. The CDR3: CASSFDYLYEQYF. The DNA of the CDR3 is TGTGCCAGCAGCTTTGACTACCTCTACGAGCAGTACTTC.

The CDR3 loop is CAWELGGYNEQFF. CDR3 sequence (DNA): TGTGCCTGGGAACTTGGGGGTTACAATGAGCAGTTCTTC. J is TRBJ2-1 and V is TRBV30; either TRBD1 or TRBD2 may fit D (5 bases each). V shed 5 bases and J shed 4 bases, with 12 bases lying between them. CDR3 length: 13 amino acids. Germline V gives CDR1 GTSNPN, CDR2 SVGIG (reference sequence).

J is TRBJ2-2 and V is TRBV7-9; TRBD2 agrees at 9 bases. CDR1 and CDR2 from the germline V gene are SEHNR and FQNEAQ (reference sequence). The CDR3 consists of 18 residues. Trimming at V came to 5 bases and at J to 2 bases, leaving 12 bases not matched to a gene. The CDR3 DNA is TGTGCCAGCAGCCACTGGCTAGGCCTAGCGGGAAACACCGGGGAGCTGTTTTTT. Translation gives CASSHWLGLAGNTGELFF. Drawing the rest from reference TRBV7-9 and TRBJ2-2, the complete variable domain is DTGVSQNPRHKITKRGQNVTFRCDPISEHNRLYWYRQTLGQGPEFLTYFQNEAQLEKSRLLSDRFSAERPKGSFSTLEIQRTEQGDSAMYLCASSHWLGLAGNTGELFFGEGSRLTVL.

The chain uses TRBV15 and TRBJ2-7; TRBD2 matches 8 bases. This CDR3 is 17 amino acids long. Germline V gene lookup returns CDR1 LNHNV and CDR2 YYDKDF (reference sequence). V lost 0 bases to trimming and J lost 0 bases; unmatched junction nucleotides: 7. CDR3 loop: CATSRDARGRPSYEQYF. DNA of the CDR3: TGTGCCACCAGCAGAGACGCACGCGGGAGGCCCTCCTACGAGCAGTACTTC.

The genes are TRBV5-1 and TRBJ2-1, with TRBD2 identical over 7 bases. The CDR3 runs 16 residues. V gave up 4 bases and J gave up 1 base; unmatched junction bases: 8. CDR1 and CDR2 (germline): SGHRS, YFSETQ. The CDR3 DNA sequence: TGCGCCAGCAGCCCACAGCCTAGCGGTTCCTACAATGAGCAGTTCTTC. Residues: CASSPQPSGSYNEQFF.

This chain joins TRBV25-1 and TRBJ2-5; D possibly matches TRBD1 or TRBD2 (5 bases each). The DNA matches TRBJ2-7 better at its end, which makes the J call doubtful. Germline values: CDR1 MGHDK, CDR2 SYGVNS. The CDR3 is made up of 12 amino acids. The CDR3 nucleotides are TGTGCCAGCAGTGTACTAGGGGCCGAGCAGTACTTC. It encodes CASSVLGAEQYF.

This chain links TRBV6-5 with TRBJ2-2; the D gene is possibly TRBD2 (5 bases). This CDR3 has 13 residues. V lost 5 bases and J lost 8, with 12 bases in between. Germline V gene data show CDR1 as MNHEY and CDR2 as SVGAGI. This CDR3 is CASSRGFSGELFF. The DNA of the CDR3 is TGTGCCAGCAGTAGAGGGTTCTCGGGGGAGCTGTTTTTT.

V gene TRBV7-3 combines with J gene TRBJ2-3; 12 nucleotides match TRBD2. Trimming at V came to 2 bases and at J to 0 bases, leaving 6 bases not matched to a gene. Germline V gives CDR1 SGHTA, CDR2 FQGTGA. The CDR3 spans 18 residues. The DNA of the CDR3 is TGTGCCAGCAGCTTAGCTCCAGGACTAGCGGGAAGCACAGATACGCAGTATTTT. Its translation: CASSLAPGLAGSTDTQYF. The entire variable domain, with the rest obtained from reference TRBV7-3 and TRBJ2-3, is as follows: GAGVSQTPSNKVTEKGKYVELRCDPISGHTALYWYRQSLGQGPEFLIYFQGTGAADDSGLPNDRFFAVRPEGSVSTLKIQRTERGDSAVYLCASSLAPGLAGSTDTQYFGPGTRLTVL.

The genes are TRBV5-6 and TRBJ2-3; D perhaps matches TRBD2 (6 bases). The CDR3 sequence is 16 residues long. Germline CDR1 and CDR2: SGHDT and YYEEEE. The ends were cut back, 5 bases at V and 2 bases at J, with 18 bases in the middle. The CDR3, as DNA: TGTGCCAGCAGACCTTGGAGGGAACAACTCACAGATACGCAGTATTTT. Translating gives CASRPWREQLTDTQYF.

The chain links TRBV25-1 to TRBJ2-4; possible D gene TRBD1, 6 bases. This CDR3 contains 17 residues. The germline V gene has CDR1 MGHDK and CDR2 SYGVNS. The V gene lost 5 bases and the J gene lost 1 base, with 18 bases spanning the gap. The CDR3 sequence is CASSNGRQESAKNIQYF. The CDR3 nucleotides are TGTGCCAGCAGTAACGGACGACAGGAATCGGCCAAAAACATTCAGTACTTC.

This clone counts as medium-sized. Within the sample, other DNA sequences also encode this same CDR3. The chain uses TRBV6-5 and TRBJ2-7; 7 bases line up with TRBD1. CDR3 length equals 14 residues. V was pared by 6 bases and J by 2 bases, with 7 bases of the junction left unmatched. Germline V gene lookup returns CDR1 MNHEY and CDR2 SVGAGI. CDR3 coding DNA: TGTGCCAGCAGCTTCACAGGGGACCCCTACGAGCAGTACTTC. Encoded protein: CASSFTGDPYEQYF.

The rearrangement links TRBV7-9 to TRBJ2-1, with TRBD2 identical over 8 bases. The trim removed 5 bases at V and 12 bases at J, leaving 12 bases unmatched. The CDR3 has 14 residues. Germline V lookup: CDR1 SEHNR, CDR2 FQNEAQ (reference sequence). The CDR3 region has the DNA TGTGCCAGCAGCCGACTAGCGTTTTCTTCGGGGCAGTTCTTC. This translates into CASSRLAFSSGQFF.

This clone was seen once. The chain joins TRBV7-2 to TRBJ1-2, with a tentative D call TRBD1 (6 bases). V shed 2 bases and J shed 0 bases, with 13 bases lying between them. The germline gives CDR1 SGHTA, CDR2 FQGNSA. The CDR3 runs 16 residues. In DNA form, the CDR3 reads TGTGCCAGCAGCTTACAGGGGTCCCTGGCTAACTATGGCTACACCTTC. Translation: CASSLQGSLANYGYTF. Filled out from reference TRBV7-2 and TRBJ1-2, the complete variable domain reads GAGVSQSPSNKVTEKGKDVELRCDPISGHTALYWYRQSLGQGLEFLIYFQGNSAPDKSGLPSDRFSAERTGGSVSTLTIQRTQQEDSAVYLCASSLQGSLANYGYTFGSGTRLTVV.

The V and J genes are TRBV6-1 and TRBJ2-3; TRBD2 might be the D (7 bases). Trimming removed 6 bases at V and 4 bases at J, with 17 bases between. The CDR3 sequence is 15 residues long. The V gene's germline CDR1 is MNHNS and CDR2 SASEGT. The DNA of the CDR3 is TGTGCCAGCAGGAGTGGGGGGGCTAGGGCAGATACGCAGTATTTT. Amino acids: CASRSGGARADTQYF.

This clone turned up a few times. This sample includes further DNA sequences coding for the same CDR3. The chain recombines TRBV28 with TRBJ2-7; no definite D call. The CDR3 runs to 12 residues. The germline V and J ends were trimmed by 2 bases and 0 bases, with 2 bases remaining between them. CDR1 is MDHEN, CDR2 SYDVKM, per germline. This CDR3 is CASSLLSYEQYF. The DNA of the CDR3 is TGTGCCAGCAGTTTACTCTCCTACGAGCAGTACTTC.

V is TRBV7-2 and J is TRBJ2-5; 7 bases map to TRBD2. Losses at the gene ends were 2 bases for V and 2 bases for J; bases not matched to a gene: 5. The CDR3 has 15 amino acids. In germline, CDR1 is SGHTA, CDR2 FQGNSA. CDR3 in DNA: TGTGCCAGCAGCTTAAATCTAGCGGCACAAGAGACCCAGTACTTC. Its translation is CASSLNLAAQETQYF. Complete variable domain (other parts from reference TRBV7-2 and TRBJ2-5): GAGVSQSPSNKVTEKGKDVELRCDPISGHTALYWYRQSLGQGLEFLIYFQGNSAPDKSGLPSDRFSAERTGGSVSTLTIQRTQQEDSAVYLCASSLNLAAQETQYFGPGTRLLVL.

CDR3 nucleotides: TGCGCCAGCAGGACGACAGGGGGCAGGTTATACGAGCAGTACTTC. As protein: CASRTTGGRLYEQYF. This sequence joins TRBV10-2 and TRBJ2-7, with TRBD1 matching over 10 bases. Trimming removed 6 bases from V and 4 bases from J; junction bases left unmatched: 9. From germline, CDR1 is WSHSY and CDR2 SAAADI. The CDR3 contains 15 residues.

The V gene is TRBV28, the J gene TRBJ2-6, with TRBD2 matching 7 bases. Germline loops: CDR1 MDHEN, CDR2 SYDVKM. V trimming: 6 bases; J trimming: 3 bases; junction bases outside the gene matches: 14. This CDR3 contains 18 residues. The CDR3 region has the DNA TGTGCCAGCAGCCAACTGGGTGCGGGAGTCGGTGGGGCCAACGTCCTGACTTTC. Translation: CASSQLGAGVGGANVLTF.

This rearrangement joins TRBV19 to TRBJ1-1; no clear D gene. The CDR3 sequence is 13 residues long. The V gene lost 6 bases and the J gene lost 4 bases, with 12 bases spanning the gap. Germline values: CDR1 LNHDA, CDR2 SQIVND (reference sequence). CDR3 sequence reads: CASSAIFGTEAFF. The CDR3 DNA is TGTGCCAGTAGCGCGATCTTTGGCACTGAAGCTTTCTTT.

The chain is built from TRBV29-1 and TRBJ1-1; TRBD1 matches at 11 bases. Germline CDR1 and CDR2: SQVTM and ANQGSEA. This CDR3 comprises 13 residues. Trimming removed 4 bases from V and 7 bases from J; junction bases left unmatched: 5. The CDR3 here is CSVVWGTGGEAFF. In DNA, the CDR3 is TGCAGCGTTGTGTGGGGGACAGGGGGTGAAGCTTTCTTT. Full variable domain (rest looked up from reference TRBV29-1 and TRBJ1-1): SAVISQKPSRDICQRGTSLTIQCQVDSQVTMMFWYRQQPGQSLTLIATANQGSEATYESGFVIDKFPISRPNLTFSTLTVSNMSPEDSSIYLCSVVWGTGGEAFFGQGTRLTVV.

This clone showed up just once. V usage is TRBV11-2 and J usage is TRBJ2-2; D might be TRBD2 (6 bases). V lost 6 bases to trimming and J lost 1 base, with 15 bases between them. Germline V gene lookup returns CDR1 SGHAT and CDR2 FQNNGV. CDR3 length: 16 amino acids. The CDR3 loop reads CASSQYGGVNTGELFF. CDR3 nucleotides: TGTGCCAGCAGTCAATACGGCGGGGTGAACACCGGGGAGCTGTTTTTT.

The chain couples TRBV5-1 to TRBJ2-5; tentative D call: TRBD2 (5 bases). The germline V gene has CDR1 SGHRS and CDR2 YFSETQ. Trimming stripped 0 bases from V and 7 bases from J, with 10 bases between. The CDR3 length is 13 residues. The CDR3 spells CASSLGPEGTQYF. CDR3 DNA: TGCGCCAGCAGCTTGGGGCCCGAGGGGACCCAGTACTTC.

This clone turned up a few times. V and J are TRBV29-1 and TRBJ2-7; 11 nucleotides agree with TRBD2. This CDR3 spans 16 amino acids. CDR1 is SQVTM and CDR2 is ANQGSEA in the germline V gene. The V segment lost 5 bases and the J segment 2 bases; nucleotides outside the gene matches: 11. This CDR3 is CSVLPGLAVPPYEQYF. The DNA for the CDR3 is TGCAGCGTTTTGCCGGGACTAGCGGTACCACCCTACGAGCAGTACTTC.